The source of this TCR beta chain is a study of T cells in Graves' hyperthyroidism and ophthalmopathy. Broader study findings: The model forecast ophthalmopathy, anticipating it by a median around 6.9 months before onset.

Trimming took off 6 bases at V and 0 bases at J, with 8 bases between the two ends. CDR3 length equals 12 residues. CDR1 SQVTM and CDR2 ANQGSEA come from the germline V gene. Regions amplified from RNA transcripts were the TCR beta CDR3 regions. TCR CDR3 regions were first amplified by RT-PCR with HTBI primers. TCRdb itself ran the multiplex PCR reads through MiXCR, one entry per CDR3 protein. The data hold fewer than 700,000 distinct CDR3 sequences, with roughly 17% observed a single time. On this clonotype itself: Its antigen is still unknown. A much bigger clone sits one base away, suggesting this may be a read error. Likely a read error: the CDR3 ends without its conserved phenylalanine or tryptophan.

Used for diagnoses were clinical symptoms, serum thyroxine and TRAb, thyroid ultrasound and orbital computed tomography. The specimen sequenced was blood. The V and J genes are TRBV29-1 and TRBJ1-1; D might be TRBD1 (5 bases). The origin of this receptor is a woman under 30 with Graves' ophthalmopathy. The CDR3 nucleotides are TGCAGCGTGACAGCGCTGAACACTGAAGCTTTCTCT. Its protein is CSVTALNTEAFS.